Following are 14 T cell receptor beta chains from one sample sequenced in a study of shared clonotypes between healthy human individuals. Libraries were prepared by immunoSEQ multiplex PCR; TCRdb keeps only in-frame clonotypes and omits some of them. This sample yields about 1.5 million clones, of which about 96% are seen a single time; 1% to 1.5% belongs to the top ten. The material sequenced was naive CD4+ T cells sorted from blood. Subset specified: CD45RA+ positively selected. These receptor sequences come from a man aged 25-40 years in good health.

The chain recombines TRBV7-9 with TRBJ2-1; D uncertain. The CDR3 sequence is 13 residues long. Trimming stripped 5 bases from V and 6 bases from J, with 11 bases between. Per germline, CDR1 SEHNR and CDR2 FQNEAQ (reference sequence). The CDR3 DNA reads as TGTGCCAGCAGCATTGGGAATGTCAATGAGCAGTTCTTC. It encodes CASSIGNVNEQFF.

The rearrangement links TRBV25-1 to TRBJ2-2; 8 bases fit TRBD1. The CDR3 contains 15 residues. Germline V gene data show CDR1 as MGHDK and CDR2 as SYGVNS. V lost 5 bases and J lost 3; bases outside the gene matches: 5. The CDR3 DNA is TGTGCCAGCAGTTCCTCAGGGGGCTACACCGGGGAGCTGTTTTTT. Translation: CASSSSGGYTGELFF.

The chain links TRBV4-2 to TRBJ2-5; 7 bases are a match to TRBD1. The V gene end was trimmed by 4 bases and the J gene end by 5 bases; junction bases not matched to a gene: 7. From germline, CDR1 is LGHNA and CDR2 YNFKEQ. This CDR3 is built from 14 residues. The CDR3, as DNA: TGTGCCAGCAGCCTCGACAGGGTAGAGGAGACCCAGTACTTC. Residues: CASSLDRVEETQYF.

As for this clone: Distinct nucleotide sequences in the sample also encode this CDR3. The chain uses TRBV6-1 and TRBJ2-7; 7 positions agree with TRBD1. The germline V gene has CDR1 MNHNS and CDR2 SASEGT. Trimming cost V 4 bases and J 1 base; bases outside gene matches: 1. The length of the CDR3 is 13 residues. Here the CDR3 reads CASSATGSYEQYF. The CDR3 bases are TGTGCCAGCAGTGCGACAGGGTCCTACGAGCAGTACTTC.

This clone showed up just once. The rearrangement joins TRBV30 to TRBJ2-7; 12 nucleotides line up with TRBD2. Per the germline V gene, CDR1 is GTSNPN and CDR2 is SVGIG (reference sequence). The CDR3 is 11 residues long. Trimming took 2 bases from V and 12 from J; bases not matched to a gene: 2. Here the CDR3 reads CAWSLAGGRYF. For the CDR3, the DNA is TGTGCCTGGAGTCTAGCGGGAGGGAGGTACTTC.

V gene TRBV15 combines with J gene TRBJ1-2, with 8 bases identical to TRBD1. The CDR3 is made up of 15 amino acids. Germline loops: CDR1 LNHNV, CDR2 YYDKDF (reference sequence). V gave up 3 bases and J gave up 8 bases; unmatched junction bases: 11. The DNA of the CDR3 is TGTGCCACCAGCAGCGCTTCCGGGACAGGCAAGGGCTACACCTTC. This translates into CATSSASGTGKGYTF.

CDR3 in amino acids: CASSSRDANEKLFF. DNA for the CDR3: TGCGCCAGCAGCTCCCGGGACGCAAATGAAAAACTGTTTTTT. J is TRBJ1-4 and V is TRBV5-1; D is possibly TRBD1 (5 bases). Trimming stripped 3 bases from V and 5 bases from J, with 11 bases between. This CDR3 region has 14 residues. CDR1 and CDR2 (germline): SGHRS, YFSETQ.

The chain employs TRBV4-1 and TRBJ2-5, with TRBD2 matching over 9 bases. The CDR3 contains 17 residues. With V trimmed by 0 bases and J by 4 bases, 9 bases remained unmatched. Germline V gives CDR1 MGHRA, CDR2 YSYEKL. CDR3 in DNA: TGCGCCAGCAGCCAAGATCCTAGCGGGGCTCTTTTAGAGACCCAGTACTTC. This codes for CASSQDPSGALLETQYF.

CDR3 in DNA: TGTGCCAGCACGTCCGGAGGGTCTCGAACAGATACGCAGTATTTT. Protein: CASTSGGSRTDTQYF. This chain connects TRBV6-1 to TRBJ2-3; the D gene is possibly TRBD2 (6 bases). Germline V lookup: CDR1 MNHNS, CDR2 SASEGT. The CDR3 covers 15 residues. V was shortened by 7 bases and J by 3 bases, with 17 bases between the two germline ends.

J is TRBJ2-7 and V is TRBV5-4; the match to TRBD2 covers 9 bases. J was trimmed by 4 bases and V by 0 bases; bases with no gene match: 8. Germline CDR1 and CDR2: SGHNT and YYREEE (reference sequence). The CDR3 loop spans 16 amino acids. The CDR3 nucleotides are TGTGCCAGCAGCTTGGGTTCTAGCGGGATTTCTTACGAGCAGTACTTC. Translating gives CASSLGSSGISYEQYF.

CDR3 loop: CASSVRTSQSTDTQYF. The CDR3 DNA sequence: TGTGCCAGCAGCGTACGGACTAGCCAAAGCACAGATACGCAGTATTTT. The rearrangement joins TRBV9 to TRBJ2-3; 8 positions agree with TRBD2. The CDR3 has 16 amino acids. V shed 1 base, J shed 0 bases, and the junction held 4 bases outside the gene matches. Germline values: CDR1 SGDLS, CDR2 YYNGEE.

This rearrangement joins TRBV9 to TRBJ2-2; no clear D gene. Trimming shortened V by 0 bases and J by 3 bases, and 6 bases separated the two germline ends. Germline V CDR1 and CDR2: SGDLS, YYNGEE. The CDR3 extends over 14 amino acids. This CDR3 reads CASSVEGYTGELFF. For the CDR3, the DNA is TGTGCCAGCAGCGTAGAGGGATACACCGGGGAGCTGTTTTTT.

V gene TRBV11-2 combines with J gene TRBJ2-7, with D unresolved. Trimming cost V 4 bases and J 7 bases, with 8 bases left between them. This CDR3 contains 11 residues. CDR1 is SGHAT, CDR2 FQNNGV, per germline. The CDR3 reads CASSSFQEQYF. The CDR3, as DNA: TGTGCCAGCAGCTCATTCCAAGAGCAGTACTTC.

The chain recombines TRBV7-8 with TRBJ1-4; a weak D match, TRBD1 (5 bases). Between the trimmed V and J ends, which lost 0 bases and 7 bases, there was a span of 15 bases. The CDR3 totals 16 residues. The germline gives CDR1 SGHVS, CDR2 FQNEAQ. CDR3 bases: TGTGCCAGCAGCTTAGCGGTAACAAGGGACCCTGAAAAACTGTTTTTT. It translates to CASSLAVTRDPEKLFF.